Shown below are 30 T cell receptor beta chains from a single sample sequenced in a study of spatial heterogeneity in lung cancer. TCRdb reanalysed the 5' RACE reads using MiXCR and keeps one entry per CDR3 protein. Of about 90,000 distinct CDR3 sequences in the sample, roughly 9.5% were seen once. Time point here: sample taken at primary tumor resection. Material for sequencing was whole RNA from tumor, nontumor lung or frozen PBMC, left unsorted. The input for sequencing was PBMCs, taken at surgery. These receptors were collected from a male donor with early-stage non-small cell lung cancer.

The rearrangement uses TRBV25-1 and TRBJ2-7, with TRBD1 matching over 11 bases. This CDR3 is built from 15 residues. Germline assignment: CDR1 MGHDK and CDR2 SYGVNS. The ends lost 8 bases at V and 4 bases at J; junction bases unmatched: 10. CDR3 amino acids: CASLRSRDRGYEQYF. CDR3 sequence (DNA): TGTGCCAGCTTACGAAGTAGGGACAGGGGGTACGAGCAGTACTTC.

This clonotype was picked up a small number of times. The chain recombines TRBV27 with TRBJ2-7; 8 positions match TRBD1. Trimming took 3 bases from V and 2 from J; bases not matched to a gene: 3. This CDR3 region has 14 residues. CDR1 is MNHEY, CDR2 SMNVEV, per germline (reference sequence). CDR3 in DNA: TGTGCCAGCAGTTTCCGGGACAGGCCCTACGAGCAGTACTTC. Its translation is CASSFRDRPYEQYF.

The gene calls are TRBV20-1 and TRBJ1-4; D unclear. The germline V gene has CDR1 DFQATT and CDR2 SNEGSKA (reference sequence). This CDR3 has 12 amino acids. V shed 7 bases and J shed 0 bases, with 6 bases lying between them. Here the CDR3 DNA reads TGCAGTGTTTGGACAACTAATGAAAAACTGTTTTTT. Its protein product is CSVWTTNEKLFF.

This chain links TRBV29-1 with TRBJ2-7; the D gene could be TRBD1 or TRBD2 (5 bases each). The CDR3 is 11 residues long. V was cut by 4 bases and J by 6 bases, with 10 bases left in between. Germline-derived CDR1 and CDR2 are SQVTM and ANQGSEA. The CDR3: CSVVYGAEQYF. The CDR3 DNA sequence: TGCAGCGTTGTGTACGGGGCCGAGCAGTACTTC.

Comments on this clonotype: A much larger clonotype is one base distant, so this may be a read error. The J gene is TRBJ1-5, the V gene TRBV6-5, with D possibly being TRBD1 (5 bases). Germline V CDR1 and CDR2: MNHEY, SVGAGI. The CDR3 totals 12 residues. The chain's CDR3 is CTSGGWDQPQHF. CDR3 in DNA: TGTACCAGCGGGGGATGGGATCAGCCCCAGCATTTT.

V and J are TRBV6-2 or TRBV6-3 and TRBJ1-5; 9 nucleotides line up with TRBD1. The CDR3 is made up of 13 amino acids. Germline V gives CDR1 MNHEY, CDR2 SVGEGT. V was pared by 5 bases and J by 7 bases, with 3 bases of the junction left unmatched. CDR3 in DNA: TGTGCCAGCAGTCCGGACAGGGGCCAGCCCCAGCATTTT. Protein sequence: CASSPDRGQPQHF.

This clonotype was recorded a few times. This sequence joins TRBV12-3 or TRBV12-4 and TRBJ1-3; no firm D call. The length of the CDR3 is 11 residues. V lost 3 bases to trimming and J lost 8 bases, with 5 bases between them. The CDR3 spells CASSFIDTIYF. The CDR3 bases are TGTGCCAGCAGTTTCATAGACACCATATATTTT.

The chain uses TRBV29-1 and TRBJ1-2; D possibly corresponds to TRBD1 (5 bases). The CDR3 spans 9 residues. Germline V lookup: CDR1 SQVTM, CDR2 ANQGSEA. CDR3 residues: CIPGCGYTF. The CDR3 bases are TGCATTCCAGGGTGTGGCTACACCTTC. The full variable domain, rest sourced from reference TRBV29-1 and TRBJ1-2, is SAVISQKPSRDICQRGTSLTIQCQVDSQVTMMFWYRQQPGQSLTLIATANQGSEATYESGFVIDKFPISRPNLTFSTLTVSNMSPEDSSIYLCIPGCGYTFGSGTRLTVV.

This clonotype has more than one count but fewer than ten. The rearrangement links TRBV20-1 to TRBJ2-7; D may correspond to TRBD1 or TRBD2 (5 bases each). This CDR3 comprises 12 residues. Germline CDR1 and CDR2: DFQATT and SNEGSKA (reference sequence). The V gene lost 6 bases and the J gene lost 0 bases, with 9 bases spanning the gap. In DNA, the CDR3 is TGCAGTGCCTGGGACCCCTCCTACGAGCAGTACTTC. Residues: CSAWDPSYEQYF.

This clonotype was found many times. This chain joins TRBV19 and TRBJ1-2; D gene unclear. The CDR3 is 13 amino acids. V gave up 6 bases and J gave up 7 bases, with 15 bases separating them. Germline values: CDR1 LNHDA, CDR2 SQIVND (reference sequence). The CDR3 region is CASSRRERSGYTF. CDR3 nucleotides: TGTGCCAGTAGCCGCCGGGAAAGAAGTGGCTACACCTTC.

In its sample, this clonotype was seen many times. The gene calls are TRBV12-5 and TRBJ2-1, with 8 bases lining up with TRBD1. This CDR3 region has 14 residues. Trimming removed 7 bases from V and 8 bases from J; junction bases left unmatched: 10. From germline, CDR1 is LGHNT and CDR2 FRNRAP. The CDR3: CASALTGAIDEQFF. In nucleotides, the CDR3 is TGTGCTAGTGCCTTGACAGGGGCGATTGATGAGCAGTTCTTC.

Only one count was recorded for this clonotype. The V call is TRBV19, the J call TRBJ2-1; no firm D call. Germline V gene sequence: CDR1 LNHDA, CDR2 SQIVND (reference sequence). V lost 1 base to trimming and J lost 4 bases, with 5 bases between them. The length of the CDR3 is 13 residues. The DNA of the CDR3 is TGTGCCAGTAGTATAGGTCTGTACAATGAGCAGTTCTTC. Translation gives CASSIGLYNEQFF.

The table lists this clonotype with a few counts. The chain uses TRBV24-1 and TRBJ2-4, with D possibly TRBD1 on 6 matching bases. From germline, CDR1 is KGHDR and CDR2 SFDVKD. Trimming cost V 3 bases and J 5 bases, with 16 bases left between them. The CDR3 has 16 amino acids. CDR3 protein: CATSDEEGQRQNIQYF. In nucleotides, the CDR3 is TGTGCCACCAGTGATGAGGAAGGACAGAGACAAAACATTCAGTACTTC.

This clonotype has only a few counts. This chain links TRBV29-1 with TRBJ1-1; 9 bases agree with TRBD1. Looked up from germline, CDR1 is SQVTM and CDR2 is ANQGSEA. CDR3 size: 12 residues. Unmatched junction bases numbered 4, after V lost 6 bases and J lost 5 bases. CDR3 amino acids: CSVRTGVTEAFF. DNA for the CDR3: TGCAGCGTCAGGACAGGGGTAACTGAAGCTTTCTTT.

This clonotype appeared many times. The CDR3 DNA reads as TGCAGCGCCGCCGGGACAGGAGGTACTGAAGCTTTCTTT. This translates into CSAAGTGGTEAFF. The chain couples TRBV29-1 to TRBJ1-1; 8 nucleotides match TRBD1. The CDR3 runs 13 residues. V shed 7 bases, J shed 5 bases, and the junction held 9 bases outside the gene matches. CDR1 is SQVTM, CDR2 ANQGSEA, per germline.

There are many counts of this clonotype. The chain combines TRBV12-3 or TRBV12-4 with TRBJ2-1, with 12 positions matching TRBD2. This CDR3 has 16 residues. With 8 bases clipped from V and 0 bases from J, the junction kept 5 bases outside the gene matches. CDR3 DNA sequence: TGTGCCAGCTGGGCTAGCGGGAGGGCCTCCTACAATGAGCAGTTCTTC. As protein: CASWASGRASYNEQFF.

At least ten counts were recorded for this clonotype. The V call is TRBV9, the J call TRBJ2-5, with D perhaps matching TRBD1 or TRBD2 (5 bases each). Germline V gene lookup returns CDR1 SGDLS and CDR2 YYNGEE. The CDR3 extends over 14 amino acids. Trimming took off 2 bases at V and 4 bases at J, with 12 bases between the two ends. The CDR3 sequence is CASSVKRGGETQYF. DNA of the CDR3: TGTGCCAGCAGCGTTAAGAGGGGTGGAGAGACCCAGTACTTC.

The table lists this clonotype with many counts. The V call is TRBV29-1, the J call TRBJ1-1; no clear D. Germline V CDR1 and CDR2: SQVTM, ANQGSEA. The CDR3 contains 13 residues. Trimming removed 1 base at V and 0 bases at J, with 6 bases between. DNA of the CDR3: TGCAGCGTTGAAGGGCAGTTGAACACTGAAGCTTTCTTT. This codes for CSVEGQLNTEAFF. The full variable domain, its missing parts supplied by reference TRBV29-1 and TRBJ1-1, is SAVISQKPSRDICQRGTSLTIQCQVDSQVTMMFWYRQQPGQSLTLIATANQGSEATYESGFVIDKFPISRPNLTFSTLTVSNMSPEDSSIYLCSVEGQLNTEAFFGQGTRLTVV.

This clonotype was picked up many times. The genes are TRBV3-1 and TRBJ1-4; D call uncertain. This CDR3 region has 11 residues. CDR1 LGHDT and CDR2 YNNKEL come from the germline V gene (reference sequence). The V and J ends lost 2 bases and 8 bases respectively, with 3 bases between them. This CDR3 reads CASSQTEKLFF. In nucleotides, the CDR3 is TGTGCCAGCAGCCAAACAGAAAAACTGTTTTTT.

The chain links TRBV5-4 to TRBJ2-5; 9 bases are a match to TRBD2. Trimming removed 3 bases from V and 4 bases from J; junction bases left unmatched: 4. CDR3 size: 14 residues. Germline V gene sequence: CDR1 SGHNT, CDR2 YYREEE (reference sequence). The CDR3 DNA reads as TGTGCCAGCAGCTCGCGGGGGGGCGGAGAGACCCAGTACTTC. This sequence encodes CASSSRGGGETQYF.

This clonotype was recorded at least ten times. The chain carries TRBV29-1 and TRBJ2-7; D possibly corresponds to TRBD1 (6 bases). This CDR3 is 14 amino acids long. Germline V gene data show CDR1 as SQVTM and CDR2 as ANQGSEA. Trimming cost V 3 bases and J 0 bases, with 12 bases left between them. CDR3 sequence (DNA): TGCAGCGTTGAGGGTGGGGACAACTCCTACGAGCAGTACTTC. It yields the protein CSVEGGDNSYEQYF.

The V and J genes are TRBV7-3 and TRBJ2-2; no reliable D call. Germline CDR1 SGHTA, CDR2 FQGTGA. CDR3 size: 14 residues. V lost 2 bases to trimming and J lost 4 bases, with 8 bases between them. The CDR3 spells CASSLLLSTGELFF. In nucleotides, the CDR3 is TGTGCCAGCAGCTTATTACTCAGCACCGGGGAGCTGTTTTTT. Looking up the rest from reference TRBV7-3 and TRBJ2-2 gives the full variable domain: GAGVSQTPSNKVTEKGKYVELRCDPISGHTALYWYRQSLGQGPEFLIYFQGTGAADDSGLPNDRFFAVRPEGSVSTLKIQRTERGDSAVYLCASSLLLSTGELFFGEGSRLTVL.

This clonotype was counted between two and nine times. This chain joins TRBV15 and TRBJ2-1; 9 bases are a match to TRBD2. With 1 base clipped from V and 7 bases from J, the junction kept 11 bases outside the gene matches. This CDR3 contains 17 residues. Germline CDR1 is LNHNV and CDR2 is YYDKDF (reference sequence). The CDR3 is CATSRASGVAGVNEQFF. The CDR3 region has the DNA TGTGCCACCAGCAGAGCAAGTGGGGTAGCGGGAGTTAATGAGCAGTTCTTC. Combining the CDR3 with reference TRBV15 and TRBJ2-1 gives the whole variable domain DAMVIQNPRYQVTQFGKPVTLSCSQTLNHNVMYWYQQKSSQAPKLLFHYYDKDFNNEADTPDNFQSRRPNTSFCFLDIRSPGLGDTAMYLCATSRASGVAGVNEQFFGPGTRLTVL.

This clonotype was seen at least ten times. The chain recombines TRBV27 with TRBJ1-4; D gene uncertain. Germline V lookup: CDR1 MNHEY, CDR2 SMNVEV (reference sequence). V was trimmed by 3 bases and J by 0 bases, leaving 5 bases between them. The CDR3 runs to 14 residues. CDR3 region: CASSFQATNEKLFF. In DNA form, the CDR3 reads TGTGCCAGCAGTTTTCAGGCAACTAATGAAAAACTGTTTTTT.

This clonotype was seen at least ten times. The CDR3 reads CASSFGQGASGYTF. As DNA, the CDR3 is TGTGCCAGCAGTTTTGGACAGGGGGCTAGTGGCTACACCTTC. The chain couples TRBV27 to TRBJ1-2, with 11 bases aligning to TRBD1. With V trimmed by 3 bases and J by 7 bases, 4 bases remained unmatched. This CDR3 is 14 amino acids long. Looked up from germline, CDR1 is MNHEY and CDR2 is SMNVEV (reference sequence).

The chain recombines TRBV23-1 with TRBJ2-3, with 9 bases aligning to TRBD1. TRBV23-1 has ORF status, its function being uncertain. This CDR3 has 18 residues. Trimming cost V 0 bases and J 4 bases; bases outside gene matches: 11. CDR3: CASSQSAVGTGGADTQYF. The CDR3 coding sequence is TGCGCCAGCAGTCAATCAGCGGTAGGCACAGGGGGCGCAGATACGCAGTATTTT.

This sequence joins TRBV20-1 and TRBJ1-4; tentatively, D is TRBD1 (6 bases). CDR1 is DFQATT and CDR2 is SNEGSKA in the germline V gene (reference sequence). The CDR3 has 13 amino acids. The ends were cut back, 5 bases at V and 7 bases at J, with 14 bases in the middle. DNA of the CDR3: TGCAGTGCTTTCGACAGGTTCTCTGAAAAACTGTTTTTT. Translation: CSAFDRFSEKLFF.

There are a few counts of this clonotype. This chain connects TRBV24-1 to TRBJ2-3, with TRBD1 matching over 8 bases. The CDR3 has 13 amino acids. V lost 10 bases and J lost 6; bases outside the gene matches: 8. Germline values: CDR1 KGHDR, CDR2 SFDVKD. CDR3: CATTRTGLDTQYF. The DNA for the CDR3 is TGTGCCACGACGAGGACAGGGTTGGATACGCAGTATTTT.

Regarding this clonotype: A much larger clone sits a single nucleotide away, making a read error possible. The J gene is TRBJ1-1, the V gene TRBV3-1; D gene unclear. The germline V gene has CDR1 LGHDT and CDR2 YNNKEL (reference sequence). This CDR3 has 14 amino acids. CDR3 DNA: TGTGCCAGCAGCCAAGCAGAGCGGAACGCTGAAGCTTTCTTT. Translated: CASSQAERNAEAFF.

This clonotype has more than one count but fewer than ten. Just one base apart from a much larger clone, this may be a read error. The rearrangement links TRBV7-2 to TRBJ1-1; 7 bases line up with TRBD1. The CDR3 runs 14 residues. Per the germline V gene, CDR1 is SGHTA and CDR2 is FQGNSA. The CDR3 loop reads CVSSLGTAYTEAFF. CDR3 DNA: TGTGTCAGCAGCTTAGGGACAGCCTACACTGAAGCTTTCTTT.